This TCR beta chain is drawn from a study of blood T cell repertoires in COVID-19. Assay used: immunoSEQ multiplex PCR; TCRdb lists only in-frame clones, some missing. Found here are 250,000 to 350,000 clones, less than 85% of them singletons; the top ten hold around 2.5%. The sequenced sample consisted of PBMCs or T cells enriched from blood (not recorded which). The sequence came from a woman between 45 and 65 years old who had recovered from COVID-19.

This chain's CDR3 is CASSFMGQNTSPLHF. DNA of the CDR3: TGTGCCAGCAGCTTCATGGGACAGAATACTTCACCCCTCCACTTT. The chain uses TRBV5-6 and TRBJ1-6; 7 bases fit TRBD1. The CDR3 consists of 15 residues. Trimming removed 2 bases from V and 9 bases from J; junction bases left unmatched: 8. CDR1 and CDR2 from the germline V gene are SGHDT and YYEEEE.